This is a list of T cell receptor beta chains from one sample in a study of CD8 T cells in Susac syndrome. TCRdb recomputed calls from the immunoSEQ multiplex PCR reads with MiXCR, one row per CDR3 protein. This table holds around 170,000 distinct CDR3 sequences, 95% found once. The sequenced material came from CD8+ T cells from PBMCs. The receptors derive from a human donor with Susac syndrome. CDR3s include the opening cysteine and the closing phenylalanine or tryptophan. The D gene is left open where the match is weak. Clone size is stated in some rows and not others, as once, few, many or a class when expanded.

TRBV30,NA,TRBD2,TRBJ2-5,TGTGCCTGGACGAAGCTACCGGGACTAGCGGAAGAGACCCAGTACTTC,CAWTKLPGLAEETQYF
TRBV11-1,few,NA,TRBJ2-7,TGTGCCAGCAGCTTAGCCCAGGGCTACGAGCAGTACTTC,CASSLAQGYEQYF
TRBV2,NA,TRBD1,TRBJ2-7,TGTGCCAGCCTCCGGGACAGTATCGGCGAGCAGTACTTC,CASLRDSIGEQYF
TRBV3-1,NA,NA,TRBJ1-1,TGTGCCAGCAGCCAAATAGGGGGAAAGAACACTGAAGCTTTCTTT,CASSQIGGKNTEAFF
TRBV3-1,NA,NA,TRBJ1-1,TGTGCCAGCAGCCAAGCGGGAAGAAGGAACACTGAAGCTTTCTTT,CASSQAGRRNTEAFF
TRBV12-3/TRBV12-4,NA,NA,TRBJ2-4,TGTGCCAGCTCTAAGGTGCAGGGCGGATACATTCAGTACTTC,CASSKVQGGYIQYF
TRBV7-9,NA,NA,TRBJ2-1,TGTGCCAGCAGCCCGTCCGGGGGTCGTACCTACAATGAGCAGTTCTTC,CASSPSGGRTYNEQFF
TRBV20-1,once,NA,TRBJ2-1,TGCAGTGCTAGAGATCCCGGGGGCTCCTACAATGAGCAGTTCTTC,CSARDPGGSYNEQFF
TRBV13,NA,NA,TRBJ1-5,TGTGCCAGCAGCTTAGGTCGGAACGCCGAAGGCAATCAGCCCCAGCATTTT,CASSLGRNAEGNQPQHF
TRBV29-1,NA,TRBD1,TRBJ1-2,TGCAGCGTTTGGACAGGTTCTGGCTACACCTTC,CSVWTGSGYTF
TRBV6-5,NA,NA,TRBJ2-5,TGTGCCAGCAGTATGGGGGGAAGAACCGAGACCCAGTACTTC,CASSMGGRTETQYF
TRBV30,NA,TRBD1,TRBJ2-7,TGTGCCTGGAGTCCCGGACAGGGGGCCTACGAGCAGTACTTC,CAWSPGQGAYEQYF
TRBV27,NA,NA,TRBJ2-1,TGTGCCAGCAGGGAGGGGAGCTCCTACAATGAGCAGTTCTTC,CASREGSSYNEQFF
TRBV9,NA,TRBD1,TRBJ2-7,TGTGCCAGCAGCGCCGAGCTAGGGACAGTAGGGGAGCAGTACTTC,CASSAELGTVGEQYF
TRBV5-1,NA,NA,TRBJ1-4,TGCGCCAGCAGCTTGGTGGGGGATCATGAAAAACTGTTTTTT,CASSLVGDHEKLFF
TRBV10-3,NA,TRBD1,TRBJ1-2,TGTGCCATCACCGGACAGGGCTATGGCTACACCTTC,CAITGQGYGYTF
TRBV11-2,once,TRBD2,TRBJ2-5,TGTGCCAGCAGCTTAGTGGTCCTAGCGGGGGGGCAAATGGAGACCCAGTACTTC,CASSLVVLAGGQMETQYF